The rows below give T cell receptor beta chains drawn from one sample of a study of cytomegalovirus exposure and HLA in healthy donors. Clones were read by immunoSEQ multiplex PCR, and TCRdb kept only the in-frame ones, dropping some. The data show roughly 170,000 clones, approximately 80% seen once. The source material was PBMCs. The receptors stem from a woman aged 25 to 45 in good health and CMV-seronegative. Each CDR3 is given without its conserved first and last residue. Each record gives: J gene, V gene, CDR3 protein.

>TRBJ1-4|TRBV5-6
ASSLGGPGGEEKLF
>TRBJ2-1|TRBV7-2
ASSLEAISYNEQF
>TRBJ2-6|TRBV5-1
ASSLAGQSSGANVLT
>TRBJ2-2|TRBV2
ASKRHGSENTGELF
>-|TRBV6-5
ASRGTGYEQY
>TRBJ2-2|TRBV11-3
ASSPQGRDTGELF
>TRBJ2-1|TRBV2
ASSSGGHNEQF
>TRBJ2-1|TRBV27
ASSSRLAGGPIAYNEQF
>TRBJ2-1|TRBV7-9
ASFQIQRGDNEQF
>TRBJ2-7|TRBV18
ASSPAGGGTYEQY
>TRBJ1-1|TRBV5-1
ASSLGGSTEAF
>TRBJ2-1|TRBV12-5
ASGLGDRGGNEQF
>TRBJ1-4|TRBV25-1
ASSGVSGVGEKLF
>TRBJ1-1|TRBV29-1
SVDRNTEAF
>TRBJ1-6|TRBV5-6
ASSLAIPSAGTENSPLH
>TRBJ2-3|TRBV5-4
ASSSRQSTDTQY
>TRBJ1-6|TRBV7-2
ASSLVLPGQLGGNSPLH
>TRBJ2-1|TRBV7-9
ASSLAATNEQF
>TRBJ2-7|TRBV7-3
ASSPGGGSYEQY
>TRBJ2-7|TRBV6-6
ASSYVGDRGTYEQY
>TRBJ1-1|TRBV7-8
ASSLGQGLGNTEAF
>TRBJ2-6|TRBV19
ASTYIADSGANGLT
>TRBJ2-1|TRBV29-1
SVEKPNYNEQF
>TRBJ2-3|TRBV19
ASSVSPSADTQY
>TRBJ1-2|TRBV28
ASSFWSTNGYT
>TRBJ1-5|TRBV5-6
ASSLGGDRAQPQH
>TRBJ2-3|TRBV5-1
ASSGRGLSTDTQY
>TRBJ2-2|TRBV9
ASSLLPGDTGELF
>TRBJ2-1|TRBV6-6
ASSGPGNEQF